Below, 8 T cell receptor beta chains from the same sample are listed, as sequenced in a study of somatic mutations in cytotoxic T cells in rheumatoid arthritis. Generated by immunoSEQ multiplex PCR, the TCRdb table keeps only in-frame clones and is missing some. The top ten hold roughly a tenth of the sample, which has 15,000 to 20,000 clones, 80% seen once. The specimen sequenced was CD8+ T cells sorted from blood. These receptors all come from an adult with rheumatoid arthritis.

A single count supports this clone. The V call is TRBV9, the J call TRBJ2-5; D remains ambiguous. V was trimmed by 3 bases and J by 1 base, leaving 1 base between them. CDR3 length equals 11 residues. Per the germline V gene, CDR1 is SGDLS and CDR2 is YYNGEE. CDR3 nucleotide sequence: TGTGCCAGCAGCGGCCAAGAGACCCAGTACTTC. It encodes CASSGQETQYF.

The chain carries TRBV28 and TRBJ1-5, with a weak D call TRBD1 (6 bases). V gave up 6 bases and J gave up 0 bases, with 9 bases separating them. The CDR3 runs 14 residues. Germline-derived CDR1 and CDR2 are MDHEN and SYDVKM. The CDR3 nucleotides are TGTGCCAGCAGCCCGGACAGTAGCAATCAGCCCCAGCATTTT. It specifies CASSPDSSNQPQHF.

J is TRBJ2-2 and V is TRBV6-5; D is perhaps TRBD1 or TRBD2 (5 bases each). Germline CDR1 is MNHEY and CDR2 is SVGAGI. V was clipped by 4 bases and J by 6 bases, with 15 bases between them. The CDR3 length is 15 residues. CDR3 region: CASSFDRDGPGELFF. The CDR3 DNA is TGTGCCAGCAGTTTCGACCGGGACGGGCCCGGGGAGCTGTTTTTT.

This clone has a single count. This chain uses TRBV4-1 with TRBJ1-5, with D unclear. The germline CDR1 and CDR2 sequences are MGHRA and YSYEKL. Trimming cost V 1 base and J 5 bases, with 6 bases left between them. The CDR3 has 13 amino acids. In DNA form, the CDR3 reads TGCGCCAGCAGCCAAGCCAGTGATCAGCCCCAGCATTTT. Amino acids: CASSQASDQPQHF.

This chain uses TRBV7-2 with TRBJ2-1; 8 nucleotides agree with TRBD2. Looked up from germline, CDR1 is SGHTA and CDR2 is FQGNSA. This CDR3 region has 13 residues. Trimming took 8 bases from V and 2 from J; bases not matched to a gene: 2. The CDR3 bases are TGTGCCAGCCAGGGACTAGCCTACAATGAGCAGTTCTTC. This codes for CASQGLAYNEQFF.

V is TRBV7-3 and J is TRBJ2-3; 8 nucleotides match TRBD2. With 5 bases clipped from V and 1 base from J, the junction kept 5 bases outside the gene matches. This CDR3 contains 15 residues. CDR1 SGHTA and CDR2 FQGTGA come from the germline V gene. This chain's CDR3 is CASSPISGGTDTQYF. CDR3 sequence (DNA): TGTGCCAGCAGCCCCATTAGCGGGGGCACAGATACGCAGTATTTT.

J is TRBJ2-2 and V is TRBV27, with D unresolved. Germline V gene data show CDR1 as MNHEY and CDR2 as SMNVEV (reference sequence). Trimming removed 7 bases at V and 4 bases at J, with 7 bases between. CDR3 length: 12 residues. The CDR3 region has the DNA TGTGCCAGCAATTCAGGCACCGGGGAGCTGTTTTTT. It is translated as CASNSGTGELFF.

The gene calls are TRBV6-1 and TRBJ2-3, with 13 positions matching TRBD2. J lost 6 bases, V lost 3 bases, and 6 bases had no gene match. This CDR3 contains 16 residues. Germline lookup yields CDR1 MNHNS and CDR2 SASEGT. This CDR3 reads CASSEGTSGGADTQYF. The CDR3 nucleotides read TGTGCCAGCAGTGAGGGTACTAGCGGGGGGGCGGATACGCAGTATTTT.